The 3 T cell receptor beta chains reported below all come from one sample, sequenced in a study of shared clonotypes between healthy human individuals. As defined, naive CD8 cells were CD45RO-negative and positively selected for CCR7, with terminally differentiated effector memory CD45RA+ cells excluded. Clones were sequenced by immunoSEQ multiplex PCR, and TCRdb holds only the in-frame ones, with some missing. The sample lists millions of clones, roughly 95% seen once, with roughly 1% in the top ten. Sequencing was carried out using naive CD8+ T cells sorted from blood. The receptors come from a man younger than 30 in good health.

This clone was observed a single time. V gene TRBV14 combines with J gene TRBJ1-1; no clear D. CDR3 length equals 13 residues. Between the trimmed V and J ends, which lost 6 bases and 2 bases, there was a span of 10 bases. Germline V CDR1 and CDR2: SGHDN, FVKESK. CDR3 sequence reads: CASSPIGNTEAFF. In nucleotides, the CDR3 is TGTGCCAGCAGTCCGATCGGAAACACTGAAGCTTTCTTT.

The sample holds one count of this clone. The rearrangement joins TRBV6-1 to TRBJ2-1; D is ambiguous. The germline V gene has CDR1 MNHNS and CDR2 SASEGT. The CDR3 runs to 16 residues. V lost 2 bases and J 0 bases, leaving 11 bases between the germline ends. The CDR3, as DNA: TGTGCCAGCAGTGAACAGGCAAGTAGCTCCTACAATGAGCAGTTCTTC. It yields the protein CASSEQASSSYNEQFF.

The chain is built from TRBV11-3 and TRBJ2-7; weak D call: TRBD1 (6 bases). Trimming removed 1 base from V and 7 bases from J, with 14 bases in between. CDR1 is SGHNT and CDR2 is YENEEA in the germline V gene. The CDR3 extends over 14 amino acids. CDR3 sequence (DNA): TGTGCCAGCAGCTTAGCTGACAGGCCTGGGGAGCAGTACTTC. It specifies CASSLADRPGEQYF.